The rows below give T cell receptor beta chains drawn from one sample of a study of post-analysis software for immune sequencing data. TCRdb ran MiXCR on the PCR reads and lists one entry per CDR3 protein. The sample holds some 700,000 distinct CDR3 sequences, 59% seen once. Sample: blood. The source of these receptors is a girl aged 2 to 9 with multiple sclerosis. CDR3s include the opening cysteine and the closing phenylalanine or tryptophan. The D gene is left open where the match is weak. Only part of the rows carry a size: once, few, many, or a class if the clone is expanded.

>.|TRBJ2-1|.|TRBV10-1
TGCGCCAGCAGTGTCGGCTTTCAATACAATGAGCAGTTCTTC
CASSVGFQYNEQFF
>.|TRBJ2-7|.|TRBV2
TGTGCCAGCAGTGAAGGGAGTATACCCACCTACGAGCAGTACTTC
CASSEGSIPTYEQYF
>.|TRBJ2-5|.|TRBV4-2
TGTGCCAGCAGCCACGAGAAAGAGACCCAGTACTTC
CASSHEKETQYF
>.|TRBJ1-1|.|TRBV12-3/TRBV12-4
TGTGCCAGCAGTTTAGTCGGAGGAGATCGCACTGAAGCTTTCTTT
CASSLVGGDRTEAFF
>few|TRBJ1-2|.|TRBV5-1
TGCGCCAGCAGCTTGGATGGGCCGGCGGGGTATGGCTACACCTTC
CASSLDGPAGYGYTF
>.|TRBJ2-1|.|TRBV9
TGTGCCAGCAGCGTAGAAAGGGGGGTCCACTCCTACAATGAGCAGTTCTTC
CASSVERGVHSYNEQFF
>few|TRBJ2-3|TRBD1|TRBV6-1
TGTGCCAGCAGCCTCCAGGGGGCCCGCACAGATACGCAGTATTTT
CASSLQGARTDTQYF
>few|TRBJ2-1|.|TRBV29-1
TGCAGCGTTCCAGTATACAATGAGCAGTTCTTC
CSVPVYNEQFF
>.|TRBJ2-5|.|TRBV29-1
TGCAGCGTTAGCGAGGGGGACGGCCAAGAGACCCAGTACTTC
CSVSEGDGQETQYF
>.|TRBJ2-3|.|TRBV30
TGTGCCTGGATGTCAGGGTCAGATACGCAGTATTTT
CAWMSGSDTQYF
>.|TRBJ2-5|TRBD1|TRBV2
TGTGCCAGCAGTGGGGACAGGGACAAAGAGACCCAGTACTTC
CASSGDRDKETQYF
>.|TRBJ2-5|TRBD2|TRBV6-1
TGTGCCAGCAGCGGATATACTAGCGCCCAAGAGACCCAGTACTTC
CASSGYTSAQETQYF
>once|TRBJ1-5|TRBD1|TRBV7-8
TGTGCCAGCAGCTTAAATCAGGGGGCGGGTCAGCCCCAGCATTTT
CASSLNQGAGQPQHF
>.|TRBJ2-7|.|TRBV19
TGTGCCAGTAGTATCTCGGGCAAGTTCTACGAGCAGTACTTC
CASSISGKFYEQYF
>.|TRBJ2-1|.|TRBV7-6
TGTGCCAGCAGCTTAGATTTTTTAGGAGGGGCCAATGAGCAGTTCTTC
CASSLDFLGGANEQFF
>few|TRBJ1-2|.|TRBV7-9
TGTGCCAGCAGCCACCCTCGGACAGACCGTATTGGGCCCGGCTACACCTTC
CASSHPRTDRIGPGYTF
>.|TRBJ2-4|.|TRBV29-1
TGCAACGTCAACCGGGGCGCCAAAAACATTCAGTACTTC
CNVNRGAKNIQYF
>few|TRBJ2-1|.|TRBV20-1
TGCAGTGCTAAGGTTAGGTCCTTTGGGAATGAGCAGTTCTTC
CSAKVRSFGNEQFF
>few|TRBJ2-5|.|TRBV7-2
TGTGCCAGCAGTTTTACGTACCAAGAGACCCAGTACTTC
CASSFTYQETQYF
>few|TRBJ2-5|TRBD2|TRBV7-2
TGTGCCAGCAGCCTTAGCGGGGGGGTCGAGACCCAGTACTTC
CASSLSGGVETQYF
>few|TRBJ2-1|.|TRBV29-1
TGCAGCGTCCCCTCCTCAAGGGGGGGGGGCGCTGGGAGGGGCTCCTACAATGAGCAGTTCTTC
CSVPSSRGGGAGRGSYNEQFF
>.|TRBJ2-3|.|TRBV5-6
TGTGCCAGCAGCTCCGGGACCGAGCACACAGATACGCAGTATTTT
CASSSGTEHTDTQYF
>.|TRBJ1-2|TRBD1|TRBV28
TGTGCCAGCAGTTTCCGCCGAGGGGGCTCCATGGGTGGCTACACCTTC
CASSFRRGGSMGGYTF
>.|TRBJ2-3|.|TRBV4-3
TGCGCCAGCAGCCAAGATTTGAAGTATTGGGGCGATACGCAGTATTTT
CASSQDLKYWGDTQYF
>.|TRBJ2-2|.|TRBV4-2
TGTGCCAGCAGCCAAGATAGAGACGGGGAGCTGTTTTTT
CASSQDRDGELFF
>.|TRBJ2-7|TRBD1|TRBV29-1
TGCAGCGTTGGGACAGGGGCCCCCTACGAGCAGTACTTC
CSVGTGAPYEQYF
>.|TRBJ1-2|.|TRBV7-2
TGTGCCAGCAGCTTAGCTCTCGAGGGCTACACCTTC
CASSLALEGYTF
>.|TRBJ1-2|TRBD1|TRBV10-2
TGCGCCAGCAGTGGGGAGAGGACAGGGGTGAACTATGGCTACACCTTC
CASSGERTGVNYGYTF
>.|TRBJ2-3|.|TRBV15
TGTGCCACCAGCGGTAATTCACAGGGCGATACGCAGTATTTT
CATSGNSQGDTQYF
>few|TRBJ2-5|.|TRBV29-1
TGCAGCGTTGAAGGGATCAGTCTAGAGACCCAGTACTTC
CSVEGISLETQYF
>.|TRBJ2-3|.|TRBV15
TGTGCCACCAGCAGAGATGAGGGGGCCCGGCGGGGGACGCAGTATTTT
CATSRDEGARRGTQYF
>few|TRBJ2-1|.|TRBV4-3
TGCGCCAGCAGCCTAACCGGGACAGAGCAGTTCTTC
CASSLTGTEQFF
>few|TRBJ2-1|.|TRBV20-1
TGCAGTGCTAGAGGAATCTACAATGAGCAGTTCTTC
CSARGIYNEQFF
>.|TRBJ2-7|.|TRBV13
TGTGCCAGCAGCTTTGGGACAACTCCCTACGAGCAGTACTTC
CASSFGTTPYEQYF
>.|TRBJ2-2|TRBD2|TRBV5-5
TGTGCCAGCAGCTTGGCAGGTCTAGCGGGAGGGCTTCGTGGCGGGGAGCTGTTTTTT
CASSLAGLAGGLRGGELFF
>few|TRBJ2-1|.|TRBV11-2
TGTGCCAGCAGCTTAGATCGCCCAGGGGTAGATGAGCAGTTCTTC
CASSLDRPGVDEQFF
>.|TRBJ2-1|.|TRBV11-2
TGTGCCAGCAGCTTAGATAGGGTCGGGGGTCGGGAGTTCTTC
CASSLDRVGGREFF
>few|TRBJ2-1|TRBD2|TRBV12-3/TRBV12-4
TGTGCCAGCAGGCCTAGCGGGAGGGCCGGCAATGAGCAGTTCTTC
CASRPSGRAGNEQFF
>.|TRBJ2-3|TRBD1|TRBV6-2/TRBV6-3
TGTGCCAGCAATGACCCCAGGGGGCGCGACACAGATACGCAGTATTTT
CASNDPRGRDTDTQYF
>.|TRBJ2-6|TRBD1|TRBV5-1
TGCGCCAGCAGCTTGGCGACAGGGGGCCTCGGCTCTGGGGCCAACGTCCTGACTTTC
CASSLATGGLGSGANVLTF
>.|TRBJ2-7|TRBD2|TRBV7-8
TGTGCCAGCAGCTTAGCCGATGGACGGGAGGATCACCGCTACGAGCAGTACTTC
CASSLADGREDHRYEQYF
>.|TRBJ2-1|TRBD2|TRBV7-8
TGTGCCAGCAGCTTCCTCGTACTAGCGGGGGGTAAGGATGAGCAGTTCTTC
CASSFLVLAGGKDEQFF
>.|TRBJ1-2|.|TRBV3-1
TGTGCCAGCAGCCAAGATCGGAGGCGAGGCTACACCTTC
CASSQDRRRGYTF
>.|TRBJ2-1|.|TRBV20-1
TGCAGTGCCCACTCTACTCGAGGACGCTCCTACAATGAGCAGTTCTTC
CSAHSTRGRSYNEQFF
>.|TRBJ2-1|TRBD2|TRBV5-1
TGCGCCAGCAGCCCCCTGGTAGCGGGGGGCCCTTACAATGAGCAGTTCTTC
CASSPLVAGGPYNEQFF
>.|TRBJ1-1|.|TRBV16
TGTGCCAGCAGCCAATCCCAGGGCCGGGAAGCTTTCTTT
CASSQSQGREAFF
>.|TRBJ2-3|.|TRBV7-2
TGTGCCAGCAGGTCGATACCCGGCAGGGACACTAGCACAGATACGCAGTATTTT
CASRSIPGRDTSTDTQYF
>.|TRBJ2-1|TRBD2|TRBV7-9
TGTGCCAGCAGCTTAGGTGACCCTAGCGGGAGAGGAAATGAGCAGTTCTTC
CASSLGDPSGRGNEQFF
>.|TRBJ2-1|.|TRBV2
TGTGCCAGCAGTTCCTCCGTTCGAAGCAATGAGCAGTTCTTC
CASSSSVRSNEQFF
>.|TRBJ2-5|.|TRBV24-1
TGTGCCACCAGTGATTTTTCGCGGGGCGGAGAGACCCAGTACTTC
CATSDFSRGGETQYF
>.|TRBJ2-5|TRBD1|TRBV29-1
TGCAGCGTTGAAAGGGACAGGGGAGGCGAGACCCAGTACTTC
CSVERDRGGETQYF
>few|TRBJ2-7|TRBD1|TRBV7-9
TGTGCCAGCAGCTCTGGACAGGAGTCGGGGGAGCAGTACTTC
CASSSGQESGEQYF
>.|TRBJ2-7|TRBD1|TRBV28
TGTGCCAGCAGTTCTATCGGGACAGAGAACCGTTACGAGCAGTACTTC
CASSSIGTENRYEQYF
>.|TRBJ1-4|.|TRBV6-1
TGTGCCAGCAGTCCCCGGATAAGGGTCCCAACTAATGAAAAACTGTTTTTT
CASSPRIRVPTNEKLFF